These T cell receptor beta chains were read from a single sample in a study of identical twins. Via MiXCR, TCRdb re-called the 5' RACE reads, giving one row per CDR3 protein. The sample consists of 450,000 or so distinct CDR3 sequences, around 14% of them appearing once. This same sample was also part of a study on yellow fever vaccine responses in identical twins.

The sequenced sample was CD4+ T cells sorted from blood. The receptors stem from a woman younger than 35 in good health. CDR3s include the opening cysteine and the closing phenylalanine or tryptophan. Each record gives: J gene, clone size, V gene, D gene, CDR3 protein, CDR3 DNA. D genes are given only for firm matches. Part of the rows lack a size; the others show once, few, many or a class for expanded clones.

TRBJ2-4 few TRBV11-2 . CASSFPLAKNIQYF TGTGCCAGCAGCTTTCCTCTAGCCAAAAACATTCAGTACTTC
TRBJ2-1 . TRBV14 . CASSQEPLFFNEQFF TGTGCCAGCAGCCAAGAACCCCTTTTCTTCAATGAGCAGTTCTTC
TRBJ1-2 many TRBV12-3/TRBV12-4 . CASSPDSIDYGYTF TGTGCCAGCAGCCCGGACAGTATAGACTATGGCTACACCTTC
TRBJ2-7 . TRBV29-1 TRBD2 CSVPVEGTSKLGQYF TGCAGCGTCCCAGTAGAGGGGACTAGCAAGTTGGGGCAGTACTTC
TRBJ2-7 many TRBV5-1 TRBD2 CASSPPGLADYEQYF TGCGCCAGCAGCCCTCCGGGACTAGCGGATTACGAGCAGTACTTC
TRBJ1-1 few TRBV11-2 . CASSTNPWSSVNTEAFF TGTGCCAGCAGCACGAATCCCTGGTCTTCGGTTAACACTGAAGCTTTCTTT
TRBJ1-2 . TRBV5-1 . CASSPAGTNGYTF TGCGCCAGCAGCCCCGCAGGGACAAATGGCTACACCTTC
TRBJ2-5 few TRBV6-1 . CASSLTRQAQETQYF TGTGCCAGCAGCCTGACCCGACAGGCTCAAGAGACCCAGTACTTC
TRBJ2-5 few TRBV6-5 TRBD2 CASSYTEREGRQETQYF TGTGCCAGCAGTTACACTGAGCGGGAGGGCCGGCAAGAGACCCAGTACTTC
TRBJ2-5 few TRBV6-1 . CASAPRQGGETQYF TGTGCCAGCGCCCCCCGCCAGGGCGGAGAGACCCAGTACTTC
TRBJ2-5 few TRBV20-1 TRBD2 CSATTSDWYQETQYF TGCAGTGCTACGACTAGCGACTGGTACCAAGAGACCCAGTACTTC
TRBJ1-5 . TRBV6-2/TRBV6-3 . CASTNPGGGLINQPQHF TGTGCCAGCACCAACCCCGGGGGGGGGCTGATCAATCAGCCCCAGCATTTT
TRBJ2-1 . TRBV14 TRBD1 CASSQIRDRSYNEQFF TGTGCCAGCAGCCAAATCAGGGACAGGTCCTACAATGAGCAGTTCTTC
TRBJ2-5 few TRBV10-3 TRBD1 CAISPRGGGGVETQYF TGTGCCATCAGCCCGAGAGGGGGCGGTGGGGTCGAGACCCAGTACTTC
TRBJ1-6 . TRBV6-1 TRBD1 CASTEVGQGANSPLHF TGTGCCAGCACCGAGGTGGGACAGGGGGCTAATTCACCCCTCCACTTT
TRBJ2-3 many TRBV2 TRBD1 CASSGRTGPATDTQYF TGTGCCAGCAGTGGAAGGACAGGGCCCGCCACAGATACGCAGTATTTT
TRBJ2-7 . TRBV6-5 TRBD2 CASSYQLPGLADYEQYF TGTGCCAGCAGTTATCAATTACCGGGACTAGCGGATTACGAGCAGTACTTC
TRBJ2-2 . TRBV5-4 . CASSLAPDKLTGELFF TGTGCCAGCAGCCTGGCCCCGGACAAGCTTACCGGGGAGCTGTTTTTT
TRBJ2-7 . TRBV6-4 . CASSATGDSYEQYF TGTGCCAGCAGTGCGACAGGCGACTCCTACGAGCAGTACTTC
TRBJ2-5 . TRBV6-1 TRBD1 CASSEDRGREETQYF TGTGCCAGCAGTGAGGACAGGGGGCGAGAAGAGACCCAGTACTTC
TRBJ2-5 . TRBV20-1 . CSAGTIGTRQETQYF TGCAGTGCTGGAACAATCGGGACAAGGCAAGAGACCCAGTACTTC
TRBJ2-5 few TRBV15 . CATSRDLRGETQYF TGTGCCACCAGCAGAGATCTCAGAGGCGAGACCCAGTACTTC
TRBJ1-1 . TRBV7-2 TRBD1 CASTLRGGLWTEAFF TGTGCCAGCACCCTCAGGGGGGGGCTTTGGACTGAAGCTTTCTTT
TRBJ2-7 many TRBV12-3/TRBV12-4 . CASSFYSEQYF TGTGCCAGCAGTTTTTATTCCGAGCAGTACTTC
TRBJ1-2 . TRBV7-2 . CASSSSDSYGYTF TGTGCCAGCAGCTCCTCGGACAGCTATGGCTACACCTTC
TRBJ2-7 few TRBV12-3/TRBV12-4 TRBD2 CASSVFTSGGQSSYEQYF TGTGCCAGCAGTGTCTTCACTAGCGGGGGGCAAAGCTCCTACGAGCAGTACTTC
TRBJ1-2 . TRBV7-2 . CARSLTLVDYTF TGTGCCAGAAGCTTAACCTTAGTTGACTACACCTTC
TRBJ2-1 . TRBV23-1 . CASSLLLHRSSYNEQFF TGCGCCAGCAGTCTCCTCCTGCACAGGAGCTCCTACAATGAGCAGTTCTTC